This TCR beta chain was sequenced during a study of cytomegalovirus exposure and HLA in healthy donors (dated by TCRdb to about 2017). Study-level background: In an earlier analysis of some 610 of the donors, 276 Gb of sequence data and 90 million to 120 million unique TCR beta sequences from 150 million to 200 million T cells were reported. Roughly 300 gigabases of sequencing data and about 92 million unique TCR sequences made up an early release that covered 500 to 700 HLA-typed donors. Of the 300 to 450 genotyped donors, approximately 81% were placed in the genetic ancestry cluster associated with self-reported Caucasian donors. The study was designed to test whether signatures of past pathogen exposure could be identified by cataloging public T cell receptors. The study used immunosequencing to profile the T cell repertoires of approximately 650 subjects and linked those repertoires to cytomegalovirus serostatus. A separate validation cohort of roughly 110 different subjects was used in addition to the roughly 700-subject first cohort. To predict cytomegalovirus infection status, the study brought together high-throughput TCR immunosequencing, statistical association of individual TCRs with disease status, and machine learning. A later analysis re-analyzed previously published TCR beta repertoires from roughly 600 donors and added high-resolution HLA genotyping to study TCR occurrence patterns. The later analysis used no new phenotypic data to find candidate immune exposures, relying instead on TCR beta sequences and their occurrence across donors. In an earlier analysis of about 590 of the donors, high-throughput TCR beta sequencing was used to judge whether each TCR beta V gene segment behaved as functional or pseudogenic. Alongside the repertoire data, information on donor age, sex, ethnicity and CMV serostatus was compiled. A later genetic analysis used genome-wide SNP genotypes for about three fifths of the 666 donors, treating that subset as a discovery cohort. All discovery cohort repertoires had been generated on a single sequencing platform. HLA typing included class I and class II loci at four-digit resolution. Typing coverage differed by locus: A, B, C, DRB1 and DQB1 were typed in about 629-640 donors, DQA1 in 500 to 550, DPA1 in 600 to 610, and DPB1 in 472. Several DR-DQ haplotypes were handled as single units for association and clustering because linkage in the cohort was strong. Among a few hundred genotyped donors of the cohort, an average of approximately 230,000 unique TCR beta nucleotide sequences were sequenced per donor, roughly 20% of them non-productive.

Trimming takes 5 bases from V and 7 bases from J, and the germline ends sit 14 bases apart. Taken from the germline V gene, the CDR1 and CDR2 loops are MGHDK and SYGVNS. Spanning cysteine to phenylalanine, the CDR3 consists of 13 amino acids. The DNA shown is the 39-base CDR3, in frame from base 1. What the work shows at the level of the full study, not this receptor alone: In vitro tests confirmed that three of the cytomegalovirus-associated TCR beta chains recognize cytomegalovirus antigens. When HLA alleles, especially DR and DQ, strongly co-occurred, TCR associations were difficult to assign to individual alleles. The sequencing pipeline was judged likely to have produced a cluster of highly shared sequence variants as a technical artifact. In the study, some 160 TCR beta chains were listed as associated with cytomegalovirus. A later analysis found that HLA-associated TCR beta chains were more clonally expanded and had lower generation probabilities than equally common non-associated chains. Linkage disequilibrium might explain the correlated functional status among segregating V segments, but an unknown experimental factor could not be excluded. An association between a missense DCLRE1C variant and V-gene and J-gene trimming of TCR beta chains was found in a later genetic analysis and replicated in an independent cohort. Roughly uniform sequencing depth across donors was assumed in presence/absence analyses, although this assumption may not hold. In both the original and validation cohorts, the classifier was reported to diagnose cytomegalovirus status with high specificity and sensitivity. This cohort had only TCR beta chains sequenced, and the lack of alpha or paired-chain data limited which features could be detected. A later analysis reported that several top co-occurrence clusters appeared linked to parvovirus B19, influenza, CMV and Epstein-Barr virus. The authors suggested that the approach could potentially be generalized to other disease states and immunological phenotypes. Most TCR sequences were seen in very few donors, while some public TCRs were found in many individuals. Broadly in line with IMGT annotations, most TCR beta V segments showed up in productive rearrangements about 87% or about 30% of the time in an earlier analysis of several hundred of the donors. In a later analysis, some 17,000 TCR beta sequences were associated with specific HLA alleles at a false discovery rate of 0.05. In a later analysis, most CMV-associated TCR beta chains were found to appear HLA-restricted, with HLA associations seemingly driven largely by CMV exposure. According to a later genetic analysis, donors in an Asian-associated ancestry cluster had fewer N-insertions in productive TCRs than the approximately 630-donor mean. A further reported finding was that TCR beta sequences accurately predicted the HLA-A and HLA-B alleles for most subjects in the first cohort. CMV serostatus was the only immune exposure information available for the cohort. The earlier analysis of nearly 600 of the donors excluded approximately 17 rarely observed V segments, including chromosome 9 orphons, because counts were too low. Because HLA typing was unavailable for some donors at each locus, only the typed subset was used in association tests. In a later analysis, the rate of TCR association differed among HLA loci, with DRB1 alleles having the most associated TCRs and HLA-C alleles having the fewest. Because the 87-base-pair reads could not distinguish some IMGT-functional V segments, including TRBV6-2 and TRBV6-3, those segments were excluded.

To prepare the library, the immunoSEQ multiplex PCR assay was applied. A mixture of 60 forward primers for TCR Vbeta segments and 13 reverse primers for TCR Jbeta segments was used in the multiplex PCR. A multiplex PCR assay on genomic DNA amplified the CDR3 region of rearranged TCR beta genes. On the Illumina HiSeq System, the amplified TCR beta libraries were sequenced as 87-base-pair reads. Concerning the study's data processing: A later analysis counted approximately 76 million unique TCR beta chains across the roughly 700 repertoires, and some 11 million of these chains were shared by at least two donors. Raw reads were error-corrected and collapsed into unique sequences with a nearest-neighbor algorithm that merged closely related sequences to remove PCR and sequencing errors. To assign V, D and J gene segments, CDR3 sequences were aligned to IMGT reference sequences. Each retained sequence needed at least a six-nucleotide match to both a V gene segment and a J gene segment. Rearrangements were called productive when the CDR3 lacked stop codons and stayed in frame with V and J; all others were non-productive. CDR3 was defined by IMGT convention, running from the second conserved V-encoded cysteine to the conserved J-encoded phenylalanine. Sequences without an unambiguous match to a single V gene segment were excluded from the earlier analysis of over 500 of the donors. An earlier analysis of a few hundred of the donors called V segments functional above 56.7% productive rearrangements and segregating when the between-donor standard deviation exceeded 5%. A statistical classification framework was built to diagnose cytomegalovirus status from the catalog of TCR beta chain sequences. A later analysis assigned V and J genes by comparing TCR nucleotide sequences with IMGT/GENE-DB human TR gene sequences. Using the TCRdist pipeline, a later analysis assigned CDR3 sequences along with most-parsimonious VDJ recombination scenarios. A later analysis defined each TCR beta chain by its CDR3 amino acid sequence plus V-gene family, and excluded reads lacking a unique V-gene family. As a way to deal with suspected cross-contamination and a sequencing artifact, a later analysis dropped 592 nucleotide sequences that were highly shared and had low generation probability. For each public chain, a later analysis derived a clonal expansion index from normalized ranks of inferred template counts within each repertoire. Generation probabilities in a later analysis came from a VDJ recombination model fitted to out-of-frame rearrangements, and those results were checked against IGoR. A later analysis scored TCR-TCR, TCR-HLA and TCR-CMV co-occurrence with hypergeometric tests, applying a repertoire-size bias correction to TCR pairs. In a later analysis, false discovery rates were estimated by permuting HLA or CMV assignments 20 times. In a later analysis, co-occurring TCRs were grouped using DBSCAN, and TCRdist sequence similarity was added for clustering within HLA-allele-positive subsets. Repertoires with fewer than 30,000 or more than 120,000 public chains were left out of co-occurrence clustering, as were several repertoires with anomalous nucleotide sharing. TCRdb holds this immuneACCESS table with in-frame rearrangements only. Some clones are missing; in checked studies, unresolved V genes explain under half, and the rest has no known cause. The DNA gave D and trimming, while V, J and clone size come from that table. The sample contains roughly 160,000 clones, over 75% of them found a single time. The ten largest account for 1.5% to 2% of the sample.

The cohort comprised hundreds of healthy bone marrow donors. At the time of sampling, all cohort members were nominally healthy, though unrecorded immune exposures were likely present. The donor tested CMV seronegative, placing the donor among the 350 or so seronegative members of the cohort. Each donor provided a peripheral blood sample, and peripheral blood mononuclear cells were used for TCR beta sequencing. Genomic DNA was extracted from the blood cell samples with the Qiagen DNeasy Blood Extraction Kit. As to this clone: This clone's antigen is unknown. There are no base qualities to consult, and no much larger clone falls within one base.

Sequenced input: PBMCs. The receptor chain draws on TRBV25-1 and TRBJ1-2; the best D guess is TRBD1, with 6 bases matching. This sequence was found in a woman aged 25 to 45 in good health and CMV-seronegative. For the CDR3, the sequence is CASSLAGASGYTF. The sequenced DNA is TGTGCCAGCAGTTTAGCAGGGGCTAGTGGCTACACCTTC.